Listed below are T cell receptor beta chains from one sample, sequenced in a study of beta chain features in type 1 diabetes. Clones were read by immunoSEQ multiplex PCR, and TCRdb kept only the in-frame ones, dropping some. The sample contains over 300,000 clones, 8% of which appear only once. Source material: central memory CD4+ T cells from blood. The receptors stem from a woman aged 18-29 years in good health. Both conserved end residues are part of each CDR3. Fields, in order: J gene, V gene, CDR3 protein.

j_call: TRBJ1-1; v_call: TRBV28; cdr3_aa: CVVLRLFSEAFF
j_call: TRBJ1-2; v_call: TRBV6-6; cdr3_aa: CASSSYGYGYTF
j_call: TRBJ2-7; v_call: TRBV14; cdr3_aa: CASSQAGVRLAGKNEQYF
j_call: TRBJ2-1; v_call: TRBV7-2; cdr3_aa: CASSLEVWRPGIYNEQFF
j_call: TRBJ2-3; v_call: TRBV28; cdr3_aa: CASSLLGQGFNTQYF
j_call: TRBJ2-1; v_call: TRBV5-5; cdr3_aa: CASSLGLANNEQFF
j_call: TRBJ2-1; v_call: TRBV4-2; cdr3_aa: CASSQVGQALYNEQFF
j_call: TRBJ2-1; v_call: TRBV2; cdr3_aa: CASNVGQGAFNEQFF
j_call: TRBJ2-7; v_call: TRBV11-2; cdr3_aa: CASSLAAAGYEQYF
j_call: TRBJ2-3; v_call: TRBV5-1; cdr3_aa: CASSLSRQGSDTQYF
j_call: TRBJ1-1; v_call: TRBV19; cdr3_aa: CASSITGTGNTEAFF
j_call: TRBJ1-5; v_call: TRBV18; cdr3_aa: CASSQQGSDQPQHF
j_call: TRBJ2-1; v_call: TRBV7-9; cdr3_aa: CASSPTGEPYNEQFF
j_call: TRBJ2-6; v_call: TRBV6-1; cdr3_aa: CASRGAEGANVLTF
j_call: TRBJ2-1; v_call: TRBV27; cdr3_aa: CASSLRLAALSSYNEQFF
j_call: TRBJ2-5; v_call: TRBV4-2; cdr3_aa: CASSQETSDSETQYF
j_call: TRBJ1-1; v_call: TRBV4-2; cdr3_aa: CASSQEKGQGRAEAFF
j_call: TRBJ2-5; v_call: TRBV18; cdr3_aa: CASSPPSSPQETQYF
j_call: TRBJ2-5; v_call: TRBV10-3; cdr3_aa: CAISESGETQYF
j_call: TRBJ2-5; v_call: TRBV27; cdr3_aa: CASGKRDGETQYF
j_call: TRBJ2-7; v_call: TRBV20-1; cdr3_aa: CSAARYEQYF
j_call: TRBJ1-4; v_call: TRBV25-1; cdr3_aa: CASSDPGGFEKLFF
j_call: TRBJ1-2; v_call: TRBV27; cdr3_aa: CASSLGPYYGYTF
j_call: TRBJ2-3; v_call: TRBV4-3; cdr3_aa: CASSRETESTDTQYF
j_call: TRBJ2-2; v_call: TRBV7-9; cdr3_aa: CASSLGYFTGELFF
j_call: TRBJ2-5; v_call: TRBV5-1; cdr3_aa: CASSADPRTQYF
j_call: TRBJ1-2; v_call: TRBV19; cdr3_aa: CASSPRGTVGIANGYTF
j_call: TRBJ2-7; v_call: TRBV5-6; cdr3_aa: CASSLSQQEWTYEQYF
j_call: TRBJ2-5; v_call: TRBV11-2; cdr3_aa: CASSAHQGKETQYF
j_call: TRBJ2-7; v_call: TRBV18; cdr3_aa: CASSPRAVAGYEQYF
j_call: TRBJ1-5; v_call: TRBV19; cdr3_aa: CASRQGTVGNQPQHF
j_call: TRBJ2-7; v_call: TRBV2; cdr3_aa: CASRRGDSYEQYF
j_call: TRBJ1-1; v_call: TRBV27; cdr3_aa: CASSSFPGQGWTEAFF
j_call: TRBJ2-5; v_call: TRBV5-8; cdr3_aa: CASSRGLAGTGYQETQYF
j_call: TRBJ1-2; v_call: TRBV28; cdr3_aa: CASSLEGNYGYTF
j_call: TRBJ1-1; v_call: TRBV18; cdr3_aa: CASSPQGANTEAFF
j_call: TRBJ2-7; v_call: TRBV9; cdr3_aa: CASSVGTSGRAEVGEQYF
j_call: TRBJ1-2; v_call: TRBV4-3; cdr3_aa: CASSQVGQAGGYTF
j_call: TRBJ2-1; v_call: TRBV6-5; cdr3_aa: CASRRAGEPRQQFF
j_call: TRBJ2-3; v_call: TRBV9; cdr3_aa: CASSVGGLAGVNTQYF
j_call: TRBJ1-4; v_call: TRBV27; cdr3_aa: CASSLSSGPEGNEKLFF
j_call: TRBJ2-2; v_call: TRBV6-5; cdr3_aa: CASSYSLARNTGELFF
j_call: TRBJ2-2; v_call: TRBV5-4; cdr3_aa: CASSSQRGTGELFF
j_call: TRBJ2-1; v_call: TRBV7-3; cdr3_aa: CASSFRGLDSYNEQFF
j_call: TRBJ2-2; v_call: TRBV29-1; cdr3_aa: CSVTRTGELFF
j_call: TRBJ2-6; v_call: TRBV5-6; cdr3_aa: CATQRGANVLTF
j_call: TRBJ2-2; v_call: TRBV11-2; cdr3_aa: CASSLLQGRPPGELFF
j_call: TRBJ1-3; v_call: TRBV19; cdr3_aa: CASRGDYSGNTIYF
j_call: TRBJ2-7; v_call: TRBV6-5; cdr3_aa: CASSSQLAGVYEQYF
j_call: TRBJ1-2; v_call: TRBV7-9; cdr3_aa: CASSSSYGYTF
j_call: TRBJ1-2; v_call: TRBV29-1; cdr3_aa: CSVEVLYGYTF
j_call: TRBJ1-5; v_call: TRBV11-2; cdr3_aa: CASSLGYSNQPQHF
j_call: TRBJ2-5; v_call: TRBV2; cdr3_aa: CASRRDQETQYF
j_call: TRBJ2-7; v_call: TRBV5-1; cdr3_aa: CASSSVGVPYEQYF
j_call: TRBJ1-5; v_call: TRBV2; cdr3_aa: CASSGAINQPQHF
j_call: TRBJ2-1; v_call: TRBV7-2; cdr3_aa: CASSQPGQGLGYNEQFF